This passage covers 21 T cell receptor beta chains from one sample sequenced in a study of cytomegalovirus exposure and HLA in healthy donors. PCR employed 60 Vbeta and 13 Jbeta primers. TCRdb's table, derived via immunoSEQ multiplex PCR, lists solely in-frame clones and lacks some. This table has about 200,000 clones, around nine tenths appearing once. Sequenced input: PBMCs. The receptors derive from a woman aged 30 to 39 in good health and CMV-seronegative.

This chain uses TRBV28 with TRBJ1-5; D perhaps matches TRBD1 (6 bases). CDR1 is MDHEN and CDR2 is SYDVKM in the germline V gene. The ends were cut back, 6 bases at V and 1 base at J, with 10 bases in the middle. This CDR3 comprises 14 residues. In nucleotides, the CDR3 is TGTGCCAGCAGCGGGACACCGAGCAATCAGCCCCAGCATTTT. Amino acids: CASSGTPSNQPQHF.

To note about this clone: A read error may produce the germline difference seen at one junction end. This chain joins TRBV7-9 and TRBJ2-7; D remains ambiguous. The CDR3 loop spans 12 amino acids. Germline loops: CDR1 SEHNR, CDR2 FQNEAQ (reference sequence). CDR3 sequence (DNA): TGTTCCAGCAGCTTAGGCGGATACGAGCAGTACTTC. This sequence encodes CSSSLGGYEQYF.

The V call is TRBV19, the J call TRBJ1-5, with D perhaps matching TRBD1 (5 bases). The germline gives CDR1 LNHDA, CDR2 SQIVND (reference sequence). The CDR3 is made up of 14 amino acids. Trimming cost V 5 bases and J 6 bases, with 14 bases left between them. The CDR3 loop is CASSATGGSQPQHF. The CDR3 DNA reads TGTGCCAGTAGTGCTACCGGGGGGAGTCAGCCCCAGCATTTT. The variable domain in full, with the rest retrieved from reference TRBV19 and TRBJ1-5, is DGGITQSPKYLFRKEGQNVTLSCEQNLNHDAMYWYRQDPGQGLRLIYYSQIVNDFQKGDIAEGYSVSREKKESFPLTVTSAQKNPTAFYLCASSATGGSQPQHFGDGTRLSIL.

The chain recombines TRBV2 with TRBJ2-5, with 10 bases aligning to TRBD2. The CDR3 length is 14 residues. The germline CDR1 and CDR2 sequences are SNHLY and FYNNEI. J was trimmed by 2 bases and V by 10 bases; bases with no gene match: 7. In nucleotides, the CDR3 is TGTGCCAACTCCGGACTAGCGGATCAAGAGACCCAGTACTTC. Translation gives CANSGLADQETQYF.

This clone has a single count. The chain employs TRBV20-1 and TRBJ1-2; D uncertain. The CDR3 length is 11 residues. Per germline, CDR1 DFQATT and CDR2 SNEGSKA (reference sequence). V was clipped by 3 bases and J by 5 bases, with 7 bases between them. The CDR3 loop is CSASGLYGYTF. The DNA of the CDR3 is TGCAGTGCTAGCGGACTGTATGGCTACACCTTC.

The chain couples TRBV7-9 to TRBJ1-2; 8 bases map to TRBD1. The CDR3 runs 14 residues. Germline lookup yields CDR1 SEHNR and CDR2 FQNEAQ (reference sequence). V was pared by 5 bases and J by 7 bases, with 9 bases of the junction left unmatched. Written as DNA, the CDR3 is TGTGCCAGCAGCCCTACGGACAGGGCCACTGGCTACACCTTC. Translation gives CASSPTDRATGYTF. Drawing the rest from reference TRBV7-9 and TRBJ1-2, the complete variable domain is DTGVSQNPRHKITKRGQNVTFRCDPISEHNRLYWYRQTLGQGPEFLTYFQNEAQLEKSRLLSDRFSAERPKGSFSTLEIQRTEQGDSAMYLCASSPTDRATGYTFGSGTRLTVV.

This clone was counted once. The genes are TRBV2 and TRBJ2-4, with no clear D. Germline CDR1 SNHLY, CDR2 FYNNEI. The CDR3 loop spans 13 amino acids. Trimming shortened V by 4 bases and J by 5 bases, and 9 bases separated the two germline ends. The CDR3: CASSAARENIQYF. The CDR3 DNA reads as TGTGCCAGCAGTGCTGCCCGGGAAAACATTCAGTACTTC.

This clone was found once. The rearrangement uses TRBV9 and TRBJ1-3, with 7 bases that match TRBD1. V was clipped by 7 bases and J by 8 bases; unmatched bases: 9. This CDR3 comprises 13 residues. Per the germline V gene, CDR1 is SGDLS and CDR2 is YYNGEE. CDR3 nucleotides: TGTGCCAGCCGCGAGGGGGCGGATTACACCATATATTTT. Amino acids: CASREGADYTIYF.

This clone was detected a few times. This CDR3 is CASSPRQGIVSNQPQHF. The DNA of the CDR3 is TGTGCCAGCAGCCCTCGACAGGGTATAGTAAGCAATCAGCCCCAGCATTTT. J is TRBJ1-5 and V is TRBV7-8; 7 positions agree with TRBD1. With 5 bases clipped from V and 1 base from J, the junction kept 11 bases outside the gene matches. The CDR3 is made up of 17 amino acids. Germline CDR1 is SGHVS and CDR2 is FQNEAQ.

The chain couples TRBV7-2 to TRBJ2-3; D is perhaps TRBD2 (5 bases). CDR1 is SGHTA, CDR2 FQGNSA, per germline. Trimming took off 6 bases at V and 7 bases at J, with 11 bases between the two ends. The CDR3 runs 12 residues. Here the CDR3 reads CASSLGVNTQYF. CDR3 in DNA: TGTGCCAGCAGTTTGGGAGTCAATACGCAGTATTTT.

The chain couples TRBV18 to TRBJ2-6; 10 bases are shared with TRBD1. Germline CDR1 is KGHSH and CDR2 is LQKENI. V was clipped by 1 base and J by 4 bases; unmatched bases: 1. The CDR3 consists of 16 residues. The CDR3 protein is CASSPLGQGGANVLTF. The CDR3 DNA reads TGTGCCAGCTCACCACTGGGACAGGGGGGGGCCAACGTCCTGACTTTC.

This chain connects TRBV6-5 to TRBJ2-3; 7 bases agree with TRBD2. The CDR3 runs to 13 residues. In germline, CDR1 is MNHEY, CDR2 SVGAGI. Trimming at V came to 10 bases and at J to 3 bases, leaving 7 bases not matched to a gene. The CDR3 nucleotides read TGTGCCACGAGGGGAGGGCCGACAGATACGCAGTATTTT. It specifies CATRGGPTDTQYF.

This clone was seen once. CDR3 region: CAISSSSGSYEQYF. Written as DNA, the CDR3 is TGTGCCATCAGTTCAAGTAGCGGCTCCTACGAGCAGTACTTC. The chain employs TRBV10-3 and TRBJ2-7; TRBD2 is a possible D gene (6 bases). The length of the CDR3 is 14 residues. V lost 5 bases to trimming and J lost 0 bases, with 11 bases between them. Germline V gene sequence: CDR1 ENHRY, CDR2 SYGVKD.

The chain joins TRBV11-2 to TRBJ1-3; D call uncertain. This CDR3 is 15 amino acids long. Per the germline V gene, CDR1 is SGHAT and CDR2 is FQNNGV. V lost 5 bases to trimming and J lost 3 bases, with 14 bases between them. This CDR3 is CASSPTGFGGNTIYF. Here the CDR3 DNA reads TGTGCCAGCAGCCCTACCGGGTTCGGTGGAAACACCATATATTTT.

The chain couples TRBV2 to TRBJ1-4; D gene uncertain. The V and J ends lost 4 bases and 0 bases respectively, with 9 bases between them. Germline-derived CDR1 and CDR2 are SNHLY and FYNNEI. The length of the CDR3 is 15 residues. The DNA for the CDR3 is TGTGCCAGCAGTGTCGAACAGCCAACTAATGAAAAACTGTTTTTT. As protein: CASSVEQPTNEKLFF.

The V and J genes are TRBV7-8 and TRBJ1-2, with a weak D call TRBD1 (5 bases). The CDR3 has 14 amino acids. The ends were cut back, 5 bases at V and 0 bases at J, with 10 bases in the middle. In germline, CDR1 is SGHVS, CDR2 FQNEAQ. In DNA, the CDR3 is TGTGCCAGCAGCATGACAGTGCCTAACTATGGCTACACCTTC. It codes for CASSMTVPNYGYTF.

The rearrangement uses TRBV5-4 and TRBJ2-3; TRBD2 matches 15 bases. The length of the CDR3 is 16 residues. Germline V gives CDR1 SGHNT, CDR2 YYREEE (reference sequence). V lost 3 bases, J lost 5 bases, and 4 bases stayed unmatched. CDR3 coding DNA: TGTGCCAGCAGCTCCTGGACTAGCGGGAGGGGAGATACGCAGTATTTT. It translates to CASSSWTSGRGDTQYF.

The chain recombines TRBV19 with TRBJ2-7, with 9 bases that match TRBD2. The CDR3 consists of 14 residues. The V gene's germline CDR1 is LNHDA and CDR2 SQIVND (reference sequence). V lost 3 bases to trimming and J lost 6 bases; unmatched junction nucleotides: 6. This CDR3 reads CASSIVSGSSEQYF. The CDR3, as DNA: TGTGCCAGTAGTATTGTTAGCGGGAGTTCCGAGCAGTACTTC.

This clone came up once. The chain has TRBV15 and TRBJ2-7; maybe TRBD2 (6 bases). CDR1 is LNHNV and CDR2 is YYDKDF in the germline V gene (reference sequence). V was trimmed by 1 base and J by 0 bases, leaving 13 bases between them. CDR3 length equals 16 residues. Written as DNA, the CDR3 is TGTGCCACCAGCAGAGTTACCCCGGGAGACTCCTACGAGCAGTACTTC. Translation: CATSRVTPGDSYEQYF.

This chain uses TRBV7-9 with TRBJ1-1; D gene unclear. CDR3 size: 12 residues. The germline V gene has CDR1 SEHNR and CDR2 FQNEAQ (reference sequence). Trimming took 3 bases from V and 5 from J, leaving 7 bases between them. This CDR3 reads CASSLMETEAFF. In nucleotides, the CDR3 is TGTGCCAGCAGCTTGATGGAGACTGAAGCTTTCTTT.

The rearrangement links TRBV28 to TRBJ2-1; maybe TRBD1 (5 bases). The germline V and J ends were trimmed by 7 bases and 6 bases, with 13 bases remaining between them. Per the germline V gene, CDR1 is MDHEN and CDR2 is SYDVKM. The CDR3 is 13 residues long. The CDR3 is CASNTLGVNEQFF. In DNA, the CDR3 is TGTGCCAGCAACACTCTAGGGGTCAATGAGCAGTTCTTC.